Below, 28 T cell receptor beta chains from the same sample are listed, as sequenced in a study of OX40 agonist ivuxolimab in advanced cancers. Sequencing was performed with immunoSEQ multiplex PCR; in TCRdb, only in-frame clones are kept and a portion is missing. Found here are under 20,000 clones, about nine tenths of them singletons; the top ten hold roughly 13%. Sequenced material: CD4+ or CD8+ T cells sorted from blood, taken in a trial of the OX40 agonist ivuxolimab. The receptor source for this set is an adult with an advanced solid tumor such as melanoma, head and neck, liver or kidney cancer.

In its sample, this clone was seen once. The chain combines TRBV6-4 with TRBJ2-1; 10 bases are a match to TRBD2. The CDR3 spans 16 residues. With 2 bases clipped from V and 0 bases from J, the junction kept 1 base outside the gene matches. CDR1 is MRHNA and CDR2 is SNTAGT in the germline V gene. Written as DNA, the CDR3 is TGTGCCAGCAGTGACGAGCGGGGGGGCTCCTACAATGAGCAGTTCTTC. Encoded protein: CASSDERGGSYNEQFF.

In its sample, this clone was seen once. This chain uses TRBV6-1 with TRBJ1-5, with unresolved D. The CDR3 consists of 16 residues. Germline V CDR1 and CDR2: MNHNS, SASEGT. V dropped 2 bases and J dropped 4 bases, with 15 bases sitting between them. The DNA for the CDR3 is TGTGCCAGCAGTGAATTGATCGGGTTGGGGAATCAGCCCCAGCATTTT. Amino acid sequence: CASSELIGLGNQPQHF.

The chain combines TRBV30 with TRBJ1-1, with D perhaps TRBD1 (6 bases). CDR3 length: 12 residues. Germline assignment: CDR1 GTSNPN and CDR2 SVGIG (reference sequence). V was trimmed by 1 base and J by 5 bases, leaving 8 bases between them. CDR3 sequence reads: CAWSAQGTEAFF. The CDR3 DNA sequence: TGTGCCTGGAGTGCACAGGGTACTGAAGCTTTCTTT.

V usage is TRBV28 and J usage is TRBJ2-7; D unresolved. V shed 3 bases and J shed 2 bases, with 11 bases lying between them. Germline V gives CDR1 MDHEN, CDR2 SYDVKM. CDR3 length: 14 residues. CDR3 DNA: TGTGCCAGCAGTTTGAGAGACGGAACCTACGAGCAGTACTTC. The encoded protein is CASSLRDGTYEQYF.

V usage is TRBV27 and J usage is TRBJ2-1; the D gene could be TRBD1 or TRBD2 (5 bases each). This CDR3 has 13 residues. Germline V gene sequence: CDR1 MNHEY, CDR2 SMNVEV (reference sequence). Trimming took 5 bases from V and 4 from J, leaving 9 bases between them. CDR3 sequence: CASSAGAYNEQFF. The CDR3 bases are TGTGCCAGCAGTGCCGGGGCATACAATGAGCAGTTCTTC.

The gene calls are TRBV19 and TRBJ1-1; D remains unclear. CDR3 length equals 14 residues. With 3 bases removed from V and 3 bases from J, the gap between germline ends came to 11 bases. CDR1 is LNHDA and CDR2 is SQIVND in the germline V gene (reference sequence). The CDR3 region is CASSIQLLHTEAFF. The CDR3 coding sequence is TGTGCCAGTAGTATCCAGCTACTACACACTGAAGCTTTCTTT.

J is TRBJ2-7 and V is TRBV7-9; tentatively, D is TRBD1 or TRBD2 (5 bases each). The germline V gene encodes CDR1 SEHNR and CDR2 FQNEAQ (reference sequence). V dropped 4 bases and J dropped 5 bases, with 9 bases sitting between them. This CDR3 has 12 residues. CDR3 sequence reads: CASSSGTNEQYF. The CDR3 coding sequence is TGTGCCAGCAGCTCCGGGACCAACGAGCAGTACTTC. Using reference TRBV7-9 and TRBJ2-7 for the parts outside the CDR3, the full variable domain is DTGVSQNPRHKITKRGQNVTFRCDPISEHNRLYWYRQTLGQGPEFLTYFQNEAQLEKSRLLSDRFSAERPKGSFSTLEIQRTEQGDSAMYLCASSSGTNEQYFGPGTRLTVT.

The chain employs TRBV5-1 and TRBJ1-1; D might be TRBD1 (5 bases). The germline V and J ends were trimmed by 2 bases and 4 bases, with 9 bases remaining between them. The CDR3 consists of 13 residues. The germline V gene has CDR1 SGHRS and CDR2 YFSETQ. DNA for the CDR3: TGCGCCAGCAGCTTCACCGGGGCCACTGAAGCTTTCTTT. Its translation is CASSFTGATEAFF. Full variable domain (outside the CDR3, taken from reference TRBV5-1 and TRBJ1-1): KAGVTQTPRYLIKTRGQQVTLSCSPISGHRSVSWYQQTPGQGLQFLFEYFSETQRNKGNFPGRFSGRQFSNSRSEMNVSTLELGDSALYLCASSFTGATEAFFGQGTRLTVV.

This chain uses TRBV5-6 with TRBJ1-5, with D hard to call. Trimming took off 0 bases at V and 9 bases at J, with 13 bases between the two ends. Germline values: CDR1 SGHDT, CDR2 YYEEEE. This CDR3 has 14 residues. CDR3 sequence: CASSLGLSNGPQHF. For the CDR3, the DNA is TGTGCCAGCAGCTTGGGACTTTCAAATGGGCCCCAGCATTTT.

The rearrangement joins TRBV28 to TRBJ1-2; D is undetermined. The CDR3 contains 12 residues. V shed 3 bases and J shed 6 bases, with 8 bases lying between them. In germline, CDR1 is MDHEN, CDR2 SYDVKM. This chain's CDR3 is CASSFGGNGYTF. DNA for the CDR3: TGTGCCAGCAGTTTCGGAGGAAATGGCTACACCTTC.

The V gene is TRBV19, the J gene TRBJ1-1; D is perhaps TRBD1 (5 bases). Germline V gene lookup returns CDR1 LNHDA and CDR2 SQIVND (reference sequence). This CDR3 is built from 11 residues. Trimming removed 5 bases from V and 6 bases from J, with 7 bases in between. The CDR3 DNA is TGTGCCAGTAGTTCGGGGCCTGAAGCTTTCTTT. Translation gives CASSSGPEAFF. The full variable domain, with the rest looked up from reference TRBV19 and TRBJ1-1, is DGGITQSPKYLFRKEGQNVTLSCEQNLNHDAMYWYRQDPGQGLRLIYYSQIVNDFQKGDIAEGYSVSREKKESFPLTVTSAQKNPTAFYLCASSSGPEAFFGQGTRLTVV.

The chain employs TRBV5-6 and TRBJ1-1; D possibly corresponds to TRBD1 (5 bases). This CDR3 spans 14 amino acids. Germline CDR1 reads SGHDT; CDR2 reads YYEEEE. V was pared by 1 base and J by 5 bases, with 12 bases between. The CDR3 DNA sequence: TGTGCCAGCAGCTTGTGGCGCCGGGGGACTGAAGCTTTCTTT. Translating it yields CASSLWRRGTEAFF.

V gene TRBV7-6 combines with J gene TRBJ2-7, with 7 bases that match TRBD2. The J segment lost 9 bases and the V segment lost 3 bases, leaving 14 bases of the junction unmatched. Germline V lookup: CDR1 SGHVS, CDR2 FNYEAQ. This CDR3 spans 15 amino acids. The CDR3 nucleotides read TGTGCCAGCAGCTTGGGGGAGGGGACGGGAGCCGGGCAGTACTTC. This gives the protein CASSLGEGTGAGQYF.

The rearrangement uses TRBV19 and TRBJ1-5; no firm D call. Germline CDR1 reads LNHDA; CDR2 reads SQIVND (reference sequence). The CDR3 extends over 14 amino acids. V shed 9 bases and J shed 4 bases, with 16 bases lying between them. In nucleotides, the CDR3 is TGTGCCAGCCAATGGGGAGCGGGTAATCAGCCCCAGCATTTT. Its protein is CASQWGAGNQPQHF. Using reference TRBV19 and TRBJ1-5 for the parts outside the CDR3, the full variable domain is DGGITQSPKYLFRKEGQNVTLSCEQNLNHDAMYWYRQDPGQGLRLIYYSQIVNDFQKGDIAEGYSVSREKKESFPLTVTSAQKNPTAFYLCASQWGAGNQPQHFGDGTRLSIL.

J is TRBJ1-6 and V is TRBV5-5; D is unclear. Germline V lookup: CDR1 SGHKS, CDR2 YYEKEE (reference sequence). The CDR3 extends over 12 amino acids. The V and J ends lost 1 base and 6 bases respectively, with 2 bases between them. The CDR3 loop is CASSLSNSPLHF. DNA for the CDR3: TGTGCCAGCAGCTTGAGTAATTCACCCCTCCACTTT.

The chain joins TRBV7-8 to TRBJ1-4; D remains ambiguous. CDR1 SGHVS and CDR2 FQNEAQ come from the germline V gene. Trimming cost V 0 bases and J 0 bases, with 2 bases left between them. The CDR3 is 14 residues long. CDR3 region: CASSLASTNEKLFF. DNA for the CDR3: TGTGCCAGCAGCTTAGCGTCAACTAATGAAAAACTGTTTTTT.

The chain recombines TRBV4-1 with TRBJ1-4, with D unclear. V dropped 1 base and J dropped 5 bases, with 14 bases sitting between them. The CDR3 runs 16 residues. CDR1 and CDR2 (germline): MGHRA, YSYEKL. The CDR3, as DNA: TGCGCCAGCAGCCAAGTCGCGACGTACGGCAATGAAAAACTGTTTTTT. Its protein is CASSQVATYGNEKLFF.

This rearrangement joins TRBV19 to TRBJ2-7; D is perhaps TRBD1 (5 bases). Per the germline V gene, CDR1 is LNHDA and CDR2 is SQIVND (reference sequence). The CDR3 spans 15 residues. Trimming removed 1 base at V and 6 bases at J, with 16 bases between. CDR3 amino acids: CASSIGGGQGVEQYF. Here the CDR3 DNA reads TGTGCCAGTAGTATAGGCGGTGGGCAGGGCGTCGAGCAGTACTTC.

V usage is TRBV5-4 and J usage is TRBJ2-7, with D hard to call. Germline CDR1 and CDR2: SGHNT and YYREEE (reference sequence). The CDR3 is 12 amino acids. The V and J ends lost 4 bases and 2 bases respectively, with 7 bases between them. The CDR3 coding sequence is TGTGCCAGCAGCCCAGACACCTACGAGCAGTACTTC. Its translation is CASSPDTYEQYF.

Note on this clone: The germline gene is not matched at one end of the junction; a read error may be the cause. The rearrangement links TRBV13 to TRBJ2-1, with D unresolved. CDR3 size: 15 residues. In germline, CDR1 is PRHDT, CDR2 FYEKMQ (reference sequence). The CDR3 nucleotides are TGTGCCAGCAGCCTAGGCGCTTCCAGGCCCGGGGAGCAGTTCTTC. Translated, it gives CASSLGASRPGEQFF.

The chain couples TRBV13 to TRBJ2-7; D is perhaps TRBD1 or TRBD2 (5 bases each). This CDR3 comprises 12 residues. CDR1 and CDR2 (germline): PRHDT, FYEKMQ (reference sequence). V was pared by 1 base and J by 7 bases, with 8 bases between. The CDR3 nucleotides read TGTGCCAGCAGCTTAGCGGGACGGGAGCAGTACTTC. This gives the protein CASSLAGREQYF.

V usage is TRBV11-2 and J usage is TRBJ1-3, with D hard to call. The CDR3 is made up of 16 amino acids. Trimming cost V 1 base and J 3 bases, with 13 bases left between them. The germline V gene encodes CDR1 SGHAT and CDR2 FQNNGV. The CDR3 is CASSLVQMSVGNTIYF. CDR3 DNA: TGTGCCAGCAGCTTAGTCCAGATGTCAGTTGGAAACACCATATATTTT. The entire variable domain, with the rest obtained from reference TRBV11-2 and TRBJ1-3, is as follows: EAGVAQSPRYKIIEKRQSVAFWCNPISGHATLYWYQQILGQGPKLLIQFQNNGVVDDSQLPKDRFSAERLKGVDSTLKIQPAKLEDSAVYLCASSLVQMSVGNTIYFGEGSWLTVV.

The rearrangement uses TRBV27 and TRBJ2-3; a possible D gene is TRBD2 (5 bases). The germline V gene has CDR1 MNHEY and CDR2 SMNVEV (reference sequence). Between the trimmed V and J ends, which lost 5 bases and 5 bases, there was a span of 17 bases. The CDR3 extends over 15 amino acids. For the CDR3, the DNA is TGTGCCAGCAGTCTAACTAGTACCCCCGGAGATACGCAGTATTTT. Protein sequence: CASSLTSTPGDTQYF.

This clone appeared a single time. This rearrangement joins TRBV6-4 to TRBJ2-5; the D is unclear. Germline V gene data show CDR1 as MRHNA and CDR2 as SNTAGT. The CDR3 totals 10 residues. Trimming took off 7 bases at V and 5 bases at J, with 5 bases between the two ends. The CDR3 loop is CASKSETQYF. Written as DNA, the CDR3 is TGTGCCAGCAAATCGGAGACCCAGTACTTC.

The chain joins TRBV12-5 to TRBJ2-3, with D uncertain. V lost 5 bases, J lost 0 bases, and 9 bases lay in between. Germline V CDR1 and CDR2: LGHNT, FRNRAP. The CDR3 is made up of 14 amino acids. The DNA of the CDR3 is TGTGCTAGTGGTGAGCCAATTAGCACAGATACGCAGTATTTT. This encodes CASGEPISTDTQYF.

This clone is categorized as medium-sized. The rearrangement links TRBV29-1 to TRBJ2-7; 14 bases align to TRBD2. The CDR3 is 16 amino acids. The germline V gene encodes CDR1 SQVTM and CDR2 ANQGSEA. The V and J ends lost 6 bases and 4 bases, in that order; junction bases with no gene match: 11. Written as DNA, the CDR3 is TGCAGCGTCTACGGACTAGCGGGGGGCCGACGGTACGAGCAGTACTTC. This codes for CSVYGLAGGRRYEQYF.

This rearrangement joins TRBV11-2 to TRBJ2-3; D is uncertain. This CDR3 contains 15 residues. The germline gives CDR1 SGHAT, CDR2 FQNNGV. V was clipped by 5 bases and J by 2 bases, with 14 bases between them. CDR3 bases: TGTGCCAGCAGCCCCGGCTATGCCTCCACAGATACGCAGTATTTT. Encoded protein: CASSPGYASTDTQYF.

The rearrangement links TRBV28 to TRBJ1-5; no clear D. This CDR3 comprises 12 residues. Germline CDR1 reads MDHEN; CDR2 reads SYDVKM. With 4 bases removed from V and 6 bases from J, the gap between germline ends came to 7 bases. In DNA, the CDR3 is TGTGCCAGCAGTTCTGGTACTCAGCCCCAGCATTTT. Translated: CASSSGTQPQHF. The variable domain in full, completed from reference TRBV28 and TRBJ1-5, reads DVKVTQSSRYLVKRTGEKVFLECVQDMDHENMFWYRQDPGLGLRLIYFSYDVKMKEKGDIPEGYSVSREKKERFSLILESASTNQTSMYLCASSSGTQPQHFGDGTRLSIL.